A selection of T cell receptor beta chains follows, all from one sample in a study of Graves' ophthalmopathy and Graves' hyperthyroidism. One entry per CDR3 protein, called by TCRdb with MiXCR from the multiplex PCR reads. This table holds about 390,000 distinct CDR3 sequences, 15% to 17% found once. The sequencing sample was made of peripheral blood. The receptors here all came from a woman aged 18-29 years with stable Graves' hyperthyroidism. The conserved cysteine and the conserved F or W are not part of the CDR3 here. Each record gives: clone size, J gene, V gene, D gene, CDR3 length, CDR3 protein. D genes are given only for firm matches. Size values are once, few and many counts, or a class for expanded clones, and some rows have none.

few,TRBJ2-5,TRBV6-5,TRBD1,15,ASSYPSTGGGLEAQY
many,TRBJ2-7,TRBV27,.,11,ASSVGVPYEQY
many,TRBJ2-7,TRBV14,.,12,ASSHSRSSYEQY
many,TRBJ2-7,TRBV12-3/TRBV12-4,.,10,ASSKQGSEQY
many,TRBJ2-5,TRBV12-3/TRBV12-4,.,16,ASSLFEGVVSAQETQY
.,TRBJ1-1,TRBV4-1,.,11,SSSQVRGTEAF
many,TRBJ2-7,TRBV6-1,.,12,ASSPRDWTYEQY
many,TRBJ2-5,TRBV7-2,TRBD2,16,ASSLAPSGGTYQETQY
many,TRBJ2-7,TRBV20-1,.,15,SARDSLKSLSSYEQY
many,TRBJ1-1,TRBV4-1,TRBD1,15,ASSQVLQGATITEAF
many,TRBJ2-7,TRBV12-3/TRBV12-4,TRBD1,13,ASSFFQGDSYEQY
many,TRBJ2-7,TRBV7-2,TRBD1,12,ASSLWGQGSEQY
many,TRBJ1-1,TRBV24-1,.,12,ATSDLQGVTEAF
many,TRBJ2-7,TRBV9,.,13,ASSPRPPFSYEQY
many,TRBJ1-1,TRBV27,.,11,ASSLGLWTEAF
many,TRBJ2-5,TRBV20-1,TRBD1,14,SASRSDRDFQETQY
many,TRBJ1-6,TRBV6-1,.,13,ASSELTGLNSPLH
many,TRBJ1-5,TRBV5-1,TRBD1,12,ASSVGQGHQPQH
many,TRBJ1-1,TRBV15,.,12,ATSRERRNTEAF
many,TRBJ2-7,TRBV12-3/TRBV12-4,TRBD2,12,ASSLRGVTYEQY
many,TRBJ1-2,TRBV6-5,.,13,ASSYSSGVDYGYT
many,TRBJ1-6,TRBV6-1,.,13,ASSPTRGSNSPLH
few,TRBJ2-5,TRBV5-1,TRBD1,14,ASSLTGTGEGETQY
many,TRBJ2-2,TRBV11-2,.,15,ASSPWGRGLNTGELF
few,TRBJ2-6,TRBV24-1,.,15,ATSSGALQPGANVLT
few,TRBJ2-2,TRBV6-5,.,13,ASSYLGVRTGELF
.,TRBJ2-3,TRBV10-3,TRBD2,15,AISGVAGVVSTDTQY
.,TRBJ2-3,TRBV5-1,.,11,ASTTLSTDTQY
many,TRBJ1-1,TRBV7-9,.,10,ASSLASFEAF
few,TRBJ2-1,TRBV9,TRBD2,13,ASSPSGVNYNEQF